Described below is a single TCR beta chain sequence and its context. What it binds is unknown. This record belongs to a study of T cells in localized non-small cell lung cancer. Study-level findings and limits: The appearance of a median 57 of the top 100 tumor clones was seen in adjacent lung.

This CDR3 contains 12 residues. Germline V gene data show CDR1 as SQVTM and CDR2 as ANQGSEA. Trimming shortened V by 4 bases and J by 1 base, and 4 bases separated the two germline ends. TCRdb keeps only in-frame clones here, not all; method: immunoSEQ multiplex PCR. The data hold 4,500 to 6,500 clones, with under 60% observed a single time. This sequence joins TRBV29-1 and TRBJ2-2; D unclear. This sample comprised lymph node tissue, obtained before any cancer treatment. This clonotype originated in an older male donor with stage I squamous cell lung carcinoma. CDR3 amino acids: CSVGGNTGELFF. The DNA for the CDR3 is TGCAGCGTTGGCGGGAACACCGGGGAGCTGTTTTTT.